Listed here are 13 T cell receptor beta chains from one sample, sequenced in a study of shared T cell receptors in the human thymus. Measured with immunoSEQ multiplex PCR; TCRdb has only the in-frame clones, and not every one. The sample yields about 610,000 clones, roughly 90% seen once. Another study also made use of these data, one on human thymus T cells.

Sequencing was done on a sample of thymocytes. Receptors originate from a boy in the first two years of life with a congenital heart defect.

The chain combines TRBV18 with TRBJ2-7, with D possibly being TRBD1 (6 bases). CDR1 is KGHSH, CDR2 LQKENI, per germline. The V end lost 4 bases, the J end lost 2 bases, and 12 bases lay between the germline ends. The CDR3 spans 14 residues. The CDR3 DNA reads TGTGCCAGCTCACTTTCCGGACAGACCTACGAGCAGTACTTC. Translated: CASSLSGQTYEQYF.

The chain uses TRBV7-9 and TRBJ2-4; D call uncertain. Trimming left V 5 bases short and J 2 bases short, with 10 bases between. The CDR3 consists of 14 residues. CDR1 is SEHNR, CDR2 FQNEAQ, per germline (reference sequence). In DNA, the CDR3 is TGTGCCAGCAGCCCTAGTCTGCCCAAAAACATTCAGTACTTC. Translation gives CASSPSLPKNIQYF.

This chain uses TRBV7-9 with TRBJ1-5; 9 bases align to TRBD1. Germline loops: CDR1 SEHNR, CDR2 FQNEAQ (reference sequence). With 7 bases clipped from V and 9 bases from J, the junction kept 25 bases outside the gene matches. The CDR3 consists of 19 residues. CDR3 amino acids: CASNNASGTGPISVRPQHF. The CDR3, as DNA: TGTGCCAGCAACAATGCGTCAGGGACAGGGCCCATCTCCGTCCGGCCCCAGCATTTT.

The CDR3 DNA sequence: TGTGCCAGCTCACCCAATTTCAGCTCCTACGAGCAGTACTTC. This gives the protein CASSPNFSSYEQYF. The chain has TRBV18 and TRBJ2-7, with D hard to call. There are 14 residues in the CDR3. From germline, CDR1 is KGHSH and CDR2 LQKENI. Trimming removed 3 bases at V and 0 bases at J, with 9 bases between.

The V call is TRBV18, the J call TRBJ2-1; TRBD2 is a possible D gene (5 bases). V gave up 3 bases and J gave up 8 bases, with 14 bases separating them. The CDR3 has 14 amino acids. CDR1 is KGHSH, CDR2 LQKENI, per germline. As DNA, the CDR3 is TGTGCCAGCTCACCCCTTTCGGGGAACGATGAGCAGTTCTTC. Translation gives CASSPLSGNDEQFF.

The rearrangement links TRBV4-1 to TRBJ1-5; 8 bases agree with TRBD1. V dropped 3 bases and J dropped 8; count of bases not matched to a gene: 12. CDR1 is MGHRA and CDR2 is YSYEKL in the germline V gene. The CDR3 contains 16 residues. The CDR3 spells CASSHSPGQGAEPQHF. The CDR3 nucleotides are TGCGCCAGCAGCCATTCTCCAGGCCAGGGGGCTGAGCCCCAGCATTTT.

The sample holds a few counts of this clone. V is TRBV30 and J is TRBJ2-1, with D possibly matching TRBD2 (5 bases). Trimming removed 3 bases at V and 5 bases at J, with 20 bases between. Germline values: CDR1 GTSNPN, CDR2 SVGIG (reference sequence). This CDR3 has 16 residues. The CDR3 is CAWRNGPSGNHNEQFF. CDR3 coding DNA: TGTGCCTGGAGAAATGGGCCAAGCGGAAACCACAATGAGCAGTTCTTC. The full variable domain, with the rest looked up from reference TRBV30 and TRBJ2-1, is SQTIHQWPATLVQPVGSPLSLECTVEGTSNPNLYWYRQAAGRGLQLLFYSVGIGQISSEVPQNLSASRPQDRQFILSSKKLLLSDSGFYLCAWRNGPSGNHNEQFFGPGTRLTVL.

The genes are TRBV30 and TRBJ2-1; D possibly corresponds to TRBD2 (5 bases). The CDR3 sequence is 17 residues long. Germline V gives CDR1 GTSNPN, CDR2 SVGIG (reference sequence). V gave up 3 bases and J gave up 0 bases, with 18 bases separating them. CDR3 sequence: CAWRSPSLTSSYNEQFF. Here the CDR3 DNA reads TGTGCCTGGAGATCCCCTAGCCTAACGAGCTCCTACAATGAGCAGTTCTTC.

The chain uses TRBV27 and TRBJ2-7; 10 bases are shared with TRBD2. The V gene end was trimmed by 5 bases and the J gene end by 3 bases; junction bases not matched to a gene: 13. CDR1 and CDR2 from the germline V gene are MNHEY and SMNVEV (reference sequence). The CDR3 loop spans 17 amino acids. The CDR3 is CASSPRTSGLHLYEQYF. Here the CDR3 DNA reads TGTGCCAGCAGTCCCCGGACTAGCGGCCTGCATCTCTACGAGCAGTACTTC.

This clone has just one count. V gene TRBV9 combines with J gene TRBJ2-5; 7 bases agree with TRBD1. CDR1 is SGDLS, CDR2 YYNGEE, per germline. The CDR3 is 15 amino acids. V lost 1 base, J lost 4 bases, and 7 bases stayed unmatched. For the CDR3, the DNA is TGTGCCAGCAGCGTACGGACAGGAAAGGGAGAGACCCAGTACTTC. Its translation is CASSVRTGKGETQYF.

V gene TRBV6-9 combines with J gene TRBJ2-1; D may be TRBD2 (6 bases). CDR1 is MNHGY, CDR2 SVAAGI, per germline. This CDR3 has 15 amino acids. V was cut by 11 bases and J by 0 bases, with 17 bases left in between. For the CDR3, the DNA is TGTGCCCCCCCGGGGGAGATAGGCTCCTACAATGAGCAGTTCTTC. Protein sequence: CAPPGEIGSYNEQFF.

J is TRBJ2-3 and V is TRBV6-4, with 9 bases fitting TRBD2. This CDR3 is built from 18 residues. V shed 5 bases and J 3 bases; nucleotides not matched to a gene: 15. CDR1 MRHNA and CDR2 SNTAGT come from the germline V gene. CDR3 loop: CASSPSRGSGSWTDTQYF. The CDR3, as DNA: TGTGCCAGCAGTCCCTCCCGGGGTAGCGGGAGTTGGACAGATACGCAGTATTTT.

This clone was seen a few times. This chain joins TRBV28 and TRBJ1-4, with TRBD1 as a possible D gene (6 bases). The CDR3 is made up of 15 amino acids. Trimming left V 6 bases short and J 7 bases short, with 18 bases between. Germline-derived CDR1 and CDR2 are MDHEN and SYDVKM. The CDR3 reads CASRKTGLGSEKLFF. The CDR3 DNA is TGTGCCAGCAGGAAAACAGGGCTAGGATCTGAAAAACTGTTTTTT.